This T cell receptor (beta chain) was recovered during a study of spatial heterogeneity in lung cancer. General observations from the study: Expanded alpha and beta TCR counts within tumors tracked tumor mutation counts.

Only one count was recorded for this clonotype. Its target is unknown. From the 5' RACE reads, TCRdb called clonotypes with MiXCR, one entry per CDR3 protein. The sample contains approximately 17,000 distinct CDR3 sequences, around 8% of which appear only once. Germline CDR1 SGHAT, CDR2 FQDESV (reference sequence). There are 15 residues in the CDR3. With V trimmed by 3 bases and J by 5 bases, 5 bases remained unmatched. The sample's time point: sample taken at primary tumor resection. The chain combines TRBV11-1 with TRBJ2-1; 9 bases fit TRBD1. The TCR sequence derives from a male donor with early-stage non-small cell lung cancer. The sample in question was lung tumor tissue, obtained at surgery. The CDR3 is CASSFRDRAHNEQFF. Here the CDR3 DNA reads TGTGCCAGCAGCTTCCGGGACAGGGCCCACAATGAGCAGTTCTTC.